The 26 T cell receptor beta chains below come from one sample, sequenced in a study of Ad26.COV2.S vaccination and SARS-CoV-2 variants. As to treatment: roughly 18 received Ad26.COV2.S at low or high dose, single or two shots; several received placebo; per-sample allocation not given. Repertoires come from day 63 after the first vaccine or placebo injection. Using immunoSEQ multiplex PCR, the repertoire was profiled, and TCRdb retains in-frame clones only, with some absent. The sample contains about 320,000 clones, 90% of which appear only once. This sample comprised peripheral blood, obtained in a trial of Ad26.COV2.S vaccine versus placebo. The receptor source for this set is a person aged 18-60 years who received the Ad26.COV2.S COVID-19 vaccine or a placebo.

The V call is TRBV5-1, the J call TRBJ1-1; D unresolved. The V end was cut by 4 bases, the J end by 4 bases, with 14 bases between. The CDR3 sequence is 14 residues long. Germline loops: CDR1 SGHRS, CDR2 YFSETQ. The DNA for the CDR3 is TGCGCCAGCAGCCGAGACAATCTGGCCACTGAAGCTTTCTTT. Translated, it gives CASSRDNLATEAFF.

This clone was seen only once. The chain recombines TRBV27 with TRBJ2-3, with a tentative D call TRBD1 (6 bases). Germline lookup yields CDR1 MNHEY and CDR2 SMNVEV (reference sequence). V was trimmed by 8 bases and J by 6 bases, leaving 21 bases between them. The CDR3 loop spans 15 amino acids. In DNA form, the CDR3 reads TGTGCCAGCGCAGATCCCGGGCCAGGGGCTGATACGCAGTATTTT. It encodes CASADPGPGADTQYF.

The chain is built from TRBV19 and TRBJ1-6, with D perhaps TRBD1 (5 bases). V was cut by 3 bases and J by 7 bases, with 19 bases left in between. Per germline, CDR1 LNHDA and CDR2 SQIVND (reference sequence). The CDR3 consists of 17 residues. The CDR3 nucleotides read TGTGCCAGTAGTATTACGGTTTTAGGGGCTACGAATTCACCCCTCCACTTT. It encodes CASSITVLGATNSPLHF.

The chain recombines TRBV7-9 with TRBJ1-1; no clear D gene. This CDR3 comprises 11 residues. The germline gives CDR1 SEHNR, CDR2 FQNEAQ (reference sequence). Trimming removed 3 bases at V and 3 bases at J, with 2 bases between. The DNA for the CDR3 is TGTGCCAGCAGCTTGGACACTGAAGCTTTCTTT. The encoded protein is CASSLDTEAFF.

The genes are TRBV19 and TRBJ2-1, with TRBD2 matching 7 bases. There are 16 residues in the CDR3. In germline, CDR1 is LNHDA, CDR2 SQIVND (reference sequence). V dropped 3 bases and J dropped 8; count of bases not matched to a gene: 13. DNA for the CDR3: TGTGCCAGTAGTATGGGGAGGGACTACCGGGATTATGAGCAGTTCTTC. Its protein is CASSMGRDYRDYEQFF. The whole variable domain, filled in from reference TRBV19 and TRBJ2-1, reads DGGITQSPKYLFRKEGQNVTLSCEQNLNHDAMYWYRQDPGQGLRLIYYSQIVNDFQKGDIAEGYSVSREKKESFPLTVTSAQKNPTAFYLCASSMGRDYRDYEQFFGPGTRLTVL.

This rearrangement joins TRBV28 to TRBJ2-6; unclear D gene. CDR1 and CDR2 (germline): MDHEN, SYDVKM. V gave up 11 bases and J gave up 0 bases, with 11 bases separating them. This CDR3 comprises 14 residues. Here the CDR3 DNA reads TGTGCCGCAGCGTCCAGCTCTGGGGCCAACGTCCTGACTTTC. This gives the protein CAAASSSGANVLTF.

The chain carries TRBV19 and TRBJ1-2, with TRBD1 matching 10 bases. V was clipped by 7 bases and J by 5 bases; unmatched bases: 16. The CDR3 contains 17 residues. Germline-derived CDR1 and CDR2 are LNHDA and SQIVND (reference sequence). CDR3 nucleotides: TGTGCCAGTACCATAAGACAGGGGGCTGTCGGCGTTTATGGCTACACCTTC. This codes for CASTIRQGAVGVYGYTF.

This sequence joins TRBV16 and TRBJ2-1; D is possibly TRBD2 (6 bases). Germline CDR1 reads KGHSY; CDR2 reads FQNENV. The CDR3 is 14 amino acids. V dropped 3 bases and J dropped 10 bases, with 16 bases sitting between them. CDR3: CASSHLPKTSEQFF. The CDR3 region has the DNA TGTGCCAGCAGCCACCTACCCAAAACTAGCGAGCAGTTCTTC.

This chain joins TRBV2 and TRBJ2-5, with D possibly called TRBD1 or TRBD2 (5 bases each). With 7 bases removed from V and 7 bases from J, the gap between germline ends came to 13 bases. The CDR3 loop spans 12 amino acids. CDR1 SNHLY and CDR2 FYNNEI come from the germline V gene. In DNA form, the CDR3 reads TGTGCCAGCAAAGGGGCCGAGGGGACCCAGTACTTC. It translates to CASKGAEGTQYF.

The chain has TRBV7-8 and TRBJ1-1; perhaps TRBD1 as D (6 bases). V was shortened by 3 bases and J by 3 bases, with 14 bases between the two germline ends. This CDR3 comprises 15 residues. The germline V gene has CDR1 SGHVS and CDR2 FQNEAQ. CDR3: CASSLWLRGYTEAFF. CDR3 nucleotides: TGTGCCAGCAGCTTGTGGCTTAGGGGGTACACTGAAGCTTTCTTT. Based on the CDR3 plus reference TRBV7-8 and TRBJ1-1, the full variable domain is GAGVSQSPRYKVAKRGQDVALRCDPISGHVSLFWYQQALGQGPEFLTYFQNEAQLDKSGLPSDRFFAERPEGSVSTLKIQRTQQEDSAVYLCASSLWLRGYTEAFFGQGTRLTVV.

The chain recombines TRBV9 with TRBJ1-1; TRBD1 is a possible D gene (5 bases). Trimming removed 3 bases at V and 10 bases at J, with 16 bases between. Germline CDR1 is SGDLS and CDR2 is YYNGEE. The CDR3 is 13 amino acids. Here the CDR3 DNA reads TGTGCCAGCAGCGGACGGACACCTGGTGGAGCTTTCTTT. Amino acid sequence: CASSGRTPGGAFF.

The chain links TRBV18 to TRBJ1-2; 7 nucleotides align to TRBD1. Trimming cost V 6 bases and J 4 bases; bases outside gene matches: 11. The CDR3 length is 15 residues. From germline, CDR1 is KGHSH and CDR2 LQKENI. Here the CDR3 DNA reads TGTGCCAGCTCCCCTACAGGGGTAAATCCCTATGGCTACACCTTC. It encodes CASSPTGVNPYGYTF.

This chain connects TRBV7-2 to TRBJ1-3; D is undetermined. V dropped 2 bases and J dropped 0 bases, with 8 bases sitting between them. The CDR3 spans 15 residues. Germline V gene data show CDR1 as SGHTA and CDR2 as FQGNSA. The CDR3 DNA is TGTGCCAGCAGCTTACCGGGAGCCTCTGGAAACACCATATATTTT. Its translation: CASSLPGASGNTIYF.

The chain joins TRBV7-9 to TRBJ1-1, with D uncertain. Germline CDR1 is SEHNR and CDR2 is FQNEAQ (reference sequence). The CDR3 totals 14 residues. The V gene lost 5 bases and the J gene lost 6 bases, with 16 bases spanning the gap. CDR3 nucleotide sequence: TGTGCCAGCAGCCCAACCCCCCGCGGGGCTGAAGCTTTCTTT. It codes for CASSPTPRGAEAFF.

The chain uses TRBV5-1 and TRBJ1-1; TRBD1 aligns across 9 bases. V gave up 4 bases and J gave up 5 bases; unmatched junction bases: 9. CDR3 size: 15 residues. The germline V gene has CDR1 SGHRS and CDR2 YFSETQ. As DNA, the CDR3 is TGCGCCAGCAGCACGGGACAGGGTTCGGAAACTGAAGCTTTCTTT. As protein: CASSTGQGSETEAFF.

The chain couples TRBV29-1 to TRBJ1-1, with 10 bases identical to TRBD1. The CDR3 is made up of 13 amino acids. Per the germline V gene, CDR1 is SQVTM and CDR2 is ANQGSEA. The V gene end was trimmed by 7 bases and the J gene end by 6 bases; junction bases not matched to a gene: 8. The CDR3 DNA follows: TGCAGCGCCGGGACAGGGGAGGGTGCTGAAGCTTTCTTT. This codes for CSAGTGEGAEAFF.

This rearrangement joins TRBV7-9 to TRBJ2-3; D perhaps matches TRBD2 (6 bases). This CDR3 region has 17 residues. The ends were cut back, 1 base at V and 2 bases at J, with 16 bases in the middle. CDR1 is SEHNR and CDR2 is FQNEAQ in the germline V gene (reference sequence). The CDR3: CASSLDPSGLLTDTQYF. In DNA form, the CDR3 reads TGTGCCAGCAGCTTAGACCCGAGCGGGTTACTCACAGATACGCAGTATTTT.

This clone has a single count. The chain recombines TRBV20-1 with TRBJ2-1; 10 bases agree with TRBD2. There are 14 residues in the CDR3. V was pared by 6 bases and J by 5 bases, with 7 bases of the junction left unmatched. CDR1 is DFQATT, CDR2 SNEGSKA, per germline (reference sequence). The CDR3 region is CSASTAGGNNEQFF. In nucleotides, the CDR3 is TGCAGTGCCAGTACAGCGGGGGGGAACAATGAGCAGTTCTTC.

This rearrangement joins TRBV30 to TRBJ2-5, with 11 bases identical to TRBD2. The junction had 10 bases not matched to a gene; V was cut back by 2 bases and J by 2 bases. CDR3 length equals 17 residues. The V gene's germline CDR1 is GTSNPN and CDR2 SVGIG (reference sequence). CDR3 DNA sequence: TGTGCCTGGAGTCCAGGACTAGCGGGTTTGGGACAAGAGACCCAGTACTTC. Protein product: CAWSPGLAGLGQETQYF.

The rearrangement uses TRBV28 and TRBJ2-1; D may be TRBD1 (5 bases). V was cut by 2 bases and J by 7 bases, with 12 bases left in between. This CDR3 contains 14 residues. The germline gives CDR1 MDHEN, CDR2 SYDVKM. The CDR3 is CASSLPATVNEQFF. For the CDR3, the DNA is TGTGCCAGCAGTTTACCCGCGACAGTAAATGAGCAGTTCTTC.

The chain is built from TRBV6-2 or TRBV6-3 and TRBJ1-2, with 10 bases fitting TRBD1. The CDR3 contains 15 residues. The V and J ends lost 6 bases and 7 bases, in that order; junction bases with no gene match: 11. The V gene's germline CDR1 is MNHEY and CDR2 SVGEGT. The CDR3 loop is CASSPAGTGVSGYTF. CDR3 nucleotide sequence: TGTGCCAGCAGCCCCGCCGGGACAGGGGTTTCTGGCTACACCTTC.

This chain uses TRBV24-1 with TRBJ1-2; D is ambiguous. Germline V CDR1 and CDR2: KGHDR, SFDVKD. The ends were cut back, 3 bases at V and 8 bases at J, with 18 bases in the middle. The CDR3 consists of 15 residues. This CDR3 reads CATSDPPPSRVGYTF. CDR3 DNA sequence: TGTGCCACCAGTGATCCCCCGCCGTCTCGGGTAGGCTACACCTTC.

The CDR3 DNA sequence: TGTGCCAGCAGACCTAGCGGGGGGGTCCACAATGAGCAGTTCTTC. Translation gives CASRPSGGVHNEQFF. The chain couples TRBV28 to TRBJ2-1; TRBD2 matches at 12 bases. The CDR3 runs 15 residues. The germline CDR1 and CDR2 sequences are MDHEN and SYDVKM. After removal of 6 bases from V and 5 bases from J, the junction contained 5 bases not matched to a gene.

This chain joins TRBV9 and TRBJ2-3, with TRBD2 matching 8 bases. V shed 4 bases and J 2 bases; nucleotides not matched to a gene: 3. CDR3 length: 14 residues. CDR1 is SGDLS and CDR2 is YYNGEE in the germline V gene. As DNA, the CDR3 is TGTGCCAGCAGCCGGGGGGGGCCCACAGATACGCAGTATTTT. As protein: CASSRGGPTDTQYF.

This clone has more than one count but fewer than ten. The chain links TRBV7-9 to TRBJ1-4; D is perhaps TRBD1 (5 bases). CDR1 and CDR2 (germline): SEHNR, FQNEAQ (reference sequence). Trimming removed 4 bases at V and 4 bases at J, with 13 bases between. This CDR3 comprises 15 residues. The CDR3 nucleotides read TGTGCCAGCAGCTCCCCAGACAGCTTTAATGAAAAACTGTTTTTT. Residues: CASSSPDSFNEKLFF.

This chain uses TRBV15 with TRBJ1-1; D gene uncertain. The CDR3 is 14 residues long. Between the trimmed V and J ends, which lost 0 bases and 2 bases, there was a span of 7 bases. Germline V gene sequence: CDR1 LNHNV, CDR2 YYDKDF (reference sequence). The CDR3 coding sequence is TGTGCCACCAGCAGAGAGCGGGCTAACACTGAAGCTTTCTTT. This sequence encodes CATSRERANTEAFF.